These T cell receptor beta chains were read from a single sample in a study of blood T cell repertoires in COVID-19. TCRdb's copy holds only in-frame clones and misses some; the assay was immunoSEQ multiplex PCR. The table records about 60,000 clones, roughly 85% of them present only once. Sequenced sample: peripheral blood. These receptors were obtained from a human donor in a cohort sampled during active COVID-19. Both conserved end residues are part of each CDR3. The order of the fields is D gene, clone size, V gene, J gene, CDR3 protein, CDR3 DNA. A D gene is named only where the DNA matches it firmly. Clone size is shown for a subset of rows, as once, few, many or a class of expanded clone.

NA,NA,TRBV4-2,TRBJ1-2,CASSQDSAAANYGYTF,TGTGCCAGCAGCCAAGATTCCGCGGCAGCTAACTATGGCTACACCTTC
NA,NA,TRBV20-1,TRBJ1-1,CSASQGRAGTEAFF,TGCAGTGCTAGTCAGGGCAGGGCGGGGACTGAAGCTTTCTTT
NA,once,TRBV9,TRBJ2-1,CASSVAGAVEQFF,TGTGCCAGCAGCGTTGCGGGGGCGGTTGAGCAGTTCTTC
TRBD1,NA,TRBV7-2,TRBJ2-2,CASSFQLQGGLNTGELFF,TGTGCCAGCAGCTTTCAATTACAGGGGGGCTTGAACACCGGGGAGCTGTTTTTT
NA,few,TRBV9,TRBJ2-5,CASSVAARVGRETQYF,TGTGCCAGCAGCGTAGCTGCCAGGGTGGGGCGAGAGACCCAGTACTTC
TRBD2,NA,TRBV7-2,TRBJ2-3,CASSPSPSGGGFTQYF,TGTGCCAGCAGCCCTAGCCCTAGCGGGGGGGGGTTTACGCAGTATTTT
NA,NA,TRBV6-5,TRBJ1-2,CASSPSQGSGGYTF,TGTGCCAGCAGTCCGTCTCAGGGGTCCGGGGGCTACACCTTC
NA,NA,TRBV27,TRBJ2-7,CASSLRGQAQYF,TGTGCCAGCAGTTTAAGGGGCCAGGCGCAGTACTTC
TRBD1,NA,TRBV29-1,TRBJ1-1,CSVGTGNTEAFF,TGCAGCGTGGGGACAGGGAACACTGAAGCTTTCTTT
NA,once,TRBV2,TRBJ2-1,CASSGDFSSYNEQFF,TGTGCCAGCAGCGGGGACTTTAGCTCCTACAATGAGCAGTTCTTC
NA,NA,TRBV5-5,TRBJ2-5,CASSFDRTPQETQYF,TGTGCCAGCAGCTTTGATCGGACACCCCAAGAGACCCAGTACTTC
NA,few,TRBV7-9,TRBJ1-1,CASSPLGGVFF,TGTGCCAGCAGCCCCCTTGGCGGGGTTTTCTTT
TRBD1,NA,TRBV7-8,TRBJ2-3,CASSPRDRTSTDTQYF,TGTGCCAGCAGCCCCCGGGACAGAACTAGCACAGATACGCAGTATTTT
TRBD1,NA,TRBV6-2/TRBV6-3,TRBJ1-5,CASSSQGGNQPQHF,TGTGCCAGCAGTTCCCAGGGGGGCAATCAGCCCCAGCATTTT
TRBD2,NA,TRBV5-8,TRBJ2-7,CASSRTSGPSYEQYF,TGTGCCAGCAGCAGGACTAGCGGACCTTCCTACGAGCAGTACTTC
TRBD1,NA,TRBV29-1,TRBJ1-1,CSVDPGQGAEAFF,TGCAGCGTCGACCCGGGACAGGGGGCTGAAGCTTTCTTT
TRBD2,NA,TRBV3-1/TRBV3-2,TRBJ2-7,CASSLGTSGTYEQYF,TGTGCCAGCAGCCTCGGGACTAGCGGTACCTACGAGCAGTACTTC
NA,NA,TRBV29-1,TRBJ1-3,CSVETEGSGNTIYF,TGCAGCGTTGAGACAGAAGGTTCTGGAAACACCATATATTTT
TRBD2,NA,TRBV18,TRBJ2-3,CASSGGLAGDTDTQYF,TGTGCCAGCTCGGGAGGACTAGCGGGGGACACAGATACGCAGTATTTT
TRBD2,NA,TRBV10-3,TRBJ2-1,CAISGYPGTSGGETYNEQFF,TGTGCCATCAGTGGCTACCCCGGGACTAGCGGGGGGGAGACCTACAATGAGCAGTTCTTC
NA,NA,TRBV12-3/TRBV12-4,TRBJ1-2,CASSLRTAYGYTF,TGTGCCAGCAGTTTAAGGACAGCCTATGGCTACACCTTC
NA,NA,TRBV12-3/TRBV12-4,TRBJ1-2,CASTLPPAGYTF,TGTGCCAGCACCCTGCCCCCAGCGGGCTACACCTTC
TRBD1,NA,TRBV10-3,TRBJ2-2,CAIGGQGATQNTGELFF,TGTGCCATCGGGGGACAGGGGGCTACCCAGAACACCGGGGAGCTGTTTTTT
NA,few,TRBV15,TRBJ1-2,CATSRQGQRGYTF,TGTGCCACCAGCAGACAGGGACAACGGGGCTACACCTTC
TRBD2,NA,TRBV5-1,TRBJ2-4,CASSLAGTSGGTQNIQYF,TGCGCCAGCAGCTTGGCCGGGACTAGCGGGGGGACGCAAAACATTCAGTACTTC
TRBD1,NA,TRBV18,TRBJ2-5,CASSRSGGLETQYF,TGTGCCAGCTCAAGGTCAGGGGGCTTGGAGACCCAGTACTTC
TRBD1,NA,TRBV7-6,TRBJ1-2,CASSQTGGDYGYTF,TGTGCCAGCAGCCAAACAGGGGGCGACTATGGCTACACCTTC
NA,NA,TRBV14,TRBJ2-1,CASSQEIGRAQFF,TGTGCCAGCAGCCAAGAGATCGGCAGGGCCCAGTTCTTC
NA,NA,TRBV6-4,TRBJ2-1,CASRDLGLTPQFF,TGTGCCAGCAGGGACCTTGGACTCACCCCTCAGTTCTTC
TRBD1,NA,TRBV29-1,TRBJ2-5,CSGEQGWTETQYF,TGCAGCGGTGAACAGGGGTGGACGGAGACCCAGTACTTC
NA,NA,TRBV5-1,TRBJ2-3,CASSLGTGRPDTQYF,TGCGCCAGCAGCTTAGGAACGGGTCGCCCAGATACGCAGTATTTT
TRBD2,NA,TRBV19,TRBJ2-7,CASSPRAGGDSYEQYF,TGTGCCAGTAGTCCGCGGGCGGGGGGGGACTCCTACGAGCAGTACTTC
TRBD1,NA,TRBV28,TRBJ1-2,CASSLIQGGNYGYTF,TGTGCCAGCAGTCTTATTCAGGGGGGTAACTATGGCTACACCTTC
NA,NA,TRBV19,TRBJ2-3,CASRPSWEAVSTDTQYF,TGTGCCAGTAGACCCTCTTGGGAGGCGGTTAGTACAGATACGCAGTATTTT
NA,NA,TRBV11-2,TRBJ2-1,CAWGVYNEQFF,TGTGCCTGGGGGGTTTATAATGAGCAGTTCTTC
TRBD1,once,TRBV11-2,TRBJ2-3,CASSNDPTGAGTDTQYF,TGTGCCAGCAGTAATGATCCGACAGGGGCCGGCACAGATACGCAGTATTTT
NA,NA,TRBV19,TRBJ1-2,CASRTHSTNYGYTF,TGTGCCAGTAGGACCCACAGCACAAACTATGGCTACACCTTC
NA,NA,TRBV2,TRBJ2-7,CASRRDIELYEQYF,TGTGCCAGCAGGAGGGACATCGAACTCTACGAGCAGTACTTC
TRBD2,NA,TRBV3-1/TRBV3-2,TRBJ2-5,CASSQEALAGGETQYF,TGTGCCAGCAGCCAAGAAGCCCTAGCGGGGGGAGAGACCCAGTACTTC
TRBD1,NA,TRBV7-6,TRBJ2-7,CASSRGTGVSYEQYF,TGTGCCAGCAGCCGCGGGACAGGAGTTTCCTACGAGCAGTACTTC
TRBD1,NA,TRBV11-3,TRBJ1-6,CASSLGPGQGGNSPLHF,TGTGCCAGCAGCTTAGGCCCCGGACAGGGCGGTAATTCACCCCTCCACTTT
TRBD1,NA,TRBV7-9,TRBJ1-2,CASSLRGGHGYTF,TGTGCCAGCAGCTTGCGAGGGGGCCATGGCTACACCTTC
TRBD1,many,TRBV18,TRBJ1-4,CASSPTGQGREKLFF,TGTGCCAGCTCACCAACCGGACAGGGGAGGGAAAAACTGTTTTTT
TRBD1,NA,TRBV29-1,TRBJ1-2,CSVESRDRGFGYTF,TGCAGCGTTGAGTCCCGGGACAGGGGGTTCGGCTACACCTTC
NA,NA,TRBV19,TRBJ2-3,CASSQTRLDTQYF,TGTGCCAGTAGTCAAACTAGGCTCGATACGCAGTATTTT
NA,once,TRBV11-3,TRBJ2-3,CASSLVAGRRGYF,TGTGCCAGCAGCTTAGTGGCAGGCCGGCGTGGGTATTTT
TRBD2,few,TRBV27,TRBJ2-1,CASSPGGIYNEQFF,TGTGCCAGCAGTCCCGGGGGGATCTACAATGAGCAGTTCTTC
TRBD2,NA,TRBV30,TRBJ2-5,CAWSVRGGETQYF,TGTGCCTGGAGTGTACGGGGGGGAGAGACCCAGTACTTC
TRBD1,NA,TRBV27,TRBJ1-4,CASSLQGANEKLFF,TGTGCCAGCAGTTTACAGGGGGCTAATGAAAAACTGTTTTTT
NA,NA,TRBV11-3,TRBJ2-5,CASSLNGVETQYF,TGTGCCAGCAGCTTAAACGGGGTGGAGACCCAGTACTTC
TRBD2,NA,TRBV5-5,TRBJ2-7,CASSLAGLAGGISYEQYF,TGTGCCAGCAGCTTGGCCGGACTAGCGGGGGGGATCTCCTACGAGCAGTACTTC
TRBD2,NA,TRBV5-1,TRBJ2-7,CASSLAGGSYEQYF,TGCGCCAGCAGCTTAGCGGGGGGAAGCTACGAGCAGTACTTC
NA,NA,TRBV4-1,TRBJ2-7,CASSPRGGDYEQYF,TGCGCCAGCAGCCCCCGGGGTGGGGACTACGAGCAGTACTTC
TRBD1,NA,TRBV6-2/TRBV6-3,TRBJ1-6,CASSWEDRGRSPLHF,TGTGCCAGCAGTTGGGAGGACAGGGGGCGGTCACCCCTCCACTTT
NA,NA,TRBV19,TRBJ1-1,CASSRRGAYTEAFF,TGTGCCAGTAGTAGGCGGGGGGCATACACTGAAGCTTTCTTT